Below, 23 T cell receptor beta chains from the same sample are listed, as sequenced in a study of early stage breast cancer tumors. Data came from immunoSEQ multiplex PCR; TCRdb stores just in-frame clones and leaves some out. The sample includes tens of thousands of clones, 75% to 95% of them seen just once. The sequenced sample was blood. The receptors originated from a person aged 70 to 85 with breast cancer.

The chain has TRBV9 and TRBJ1-6, with D perhaps TRBD1 (5 bases). V was trimmed by 5 bases and J by 1 base, leaving 10 bases between them. This CDR3 has 15 residues. Germline V gene data show CDR1 as SGDLS and CDR2 as YYNGEE. The CDR3 loop reads CASRGQESYNSPLHF. Here the CDR3 DNA reads TGTGCCAGCAGGGGGCAGGAGTCCTATAATTCACCCCTCCACTTT.

The CDR3 reads CAISGGTGGEQYF. Here the CDR3 DNA reads TGTGCCATCAGTGGCGGGACAGGGGGCGAGCAGTACTTC. V and J are TRBV10-3 and TRBJ2-7, with 11 bases identical to TRBD1. V lost 4 bases to trimming and J lost 6 bases; unmatched junction nucleotides: 2. The germline gives CDR1 ENHRY, CDR2 SYGVKD. The CDR3 loop spans 13 amino acids.

This clone came up once. V and J are TRBV25-1 and TRBJ2-5; 8 nucleotides match TRBD1. The junction had 9 bases not matched to a gene; V was cut back by 1 base and J by 5 bases. In germline, CDR1 is MGHDK, CDR2 SYGVNS. The CDR3 has 16 amino acids. This CDR3 is CASSELGQGAKETQYF. DNA of the CDR3: TGTGCCAGCAGTGAATTGGGGCAGGGGGCGAAGGAGACCCAGTACTTC.

The J gene is TRBJ2-2, the V gene TRBV5-6; tentative D call: TRBD2 (6 bases). The CDR3 extends over 16 amino acids. The V gene's germline CDR1 is SGHDT and CDR2 YYEEEE. Deletions cut 5 bases from V and 3 bases from J, with 17 bases between. The CDR3 loop reads CASREPGGRDTGELFF. CDR3 in DNA: TGTGCCAGCAGGGAACCCGGGGGAAGGGACACCGGGGAGCTGTTTTTT.

The chain joins TRBV4-2 to TRBJ1-5, with a possible D match to TRBD1 (5 bases). From germline, CDR1 is LGHNA and CDR2 YNFKEQ. V lost 5 bases, J lost 5 bases, and 19 bases lay in between. The CDR3 loop spans 16 amino acids. The CDR3 is CASSSPLGGEDQPQHF. The CDR3 nucleotides are TGTGCCAGCAGCTCCCCCTTGGGGGGGGAGGATCAGCCCCAGCATTTT.

This chain uses TRBV11-2 with TRBJ1-3; TRBD1 is a possible D gene (6 bases). Germline CDR1 is SGHAT and CDR2 is FQNNGV. The CDR3 length is 15 residues. The V end lost 6 bases, the J end lost 4 bases, and 16 bases lay between the germline ends. The CDR3 sequence: CASSTSRDTGNTIYF. As DNA, the CDR3 is TGTGCCAGCAGTACGAGCCGGGACACGGGAAACACCATATATTTT.

The chain recombines TRBV29-1 with TRBJ2-7, with D tentatively TRBD1 (5 bases). The ends were cut back, 6 bases at V and 6 bases at J, with 18 bases in the middle. The CDR3 contains 13 residues. CDR1 and CDR2 (germline): SQVTM, ANQGSEA. The CDR3: CSVDLQQGREQYF. In DNA, the CDR3 is TGCAGCGTGGATCTACAGCAGGGCCGCGAGCAGTACTTC.

The V gene is TRBV10-3, the J gene TRBJ2-3, with a tentative D call TRBD2 (5 bases). V was clipped by 0 bases and J by 0 bases, with 10 bases between them. Germline assignment: CDR1 ENHRY and CDR2 SYGVKD. The CDR3 sequence is 16 residues long. The chain's CDR3 is CAISESPSPSTDTQYF. The CDR3 nucleotides are TGTGCCATCAGTGAGTCCCCTAGCCCCAGCACAGATACGCAGTATTTT.

The chain employs TRBV15 and TRBJ2-1; a weak D match, TRBD2 (7 bases). The CDR3 spans 15 residues. Trimming removed 1 base from V and 3 bases from J, with 10 bases in between. Germline V lookup: CDR1 LNHNV, CDR2 YYDKDF (reference sequence). The chain's CDR3 is CATSRGEGGYNEQFF. The CDR3 nucleotides read TGTGCCACCAGCAGAGGGGAGGGGGGCTACAATGAGCAGTTCTTC. Together with reference TRBV15 and TRBJ2-1, the CDR3 gives the full variable domain: DAMVIQNPRYQVTQFGKPVTLSCSQTLNHNVMYWYQQKSSQAPKLLFHYYDKDFNNEADTPDNFQSRRPNTSFCFLDIRSPGLGDTAMYLCATSRGEGGYNEQFFGPGTRLTVL.

V gene TRBV10-3 combines with J gene TRBJ1-2; possibly TRBD1 for D (6 bases). The V end was cut by 3 bases, the J end by 4 bases, with 15 bases between. CDR3 length: 15 amino acids. CDR1 is ENHRY and CDR2 is SYGVKD in the germline V gene. The CDR3: CAISDWSQGTYGYTF. CDR3 coding DNA: TGTGCCATCAGTGACTGGTCACAGGGTACCTATGGCTACACCTTC.

The J gene is TRBJ2-2, the V gene TRBV2, with a tentative D call TRBD1 (5 bases). Trimming removed 7 bases at V and 5 bases at J, with 11 bases between. Germline V gene lookup returns CDR1 SNHLY and CDR2 FYNNEI. CDR3 length equals 13 residues. CDR3 coding DNA: TGTGCCAGCAATCCCCAGGGAACCGGGGAGCTGTTTTTT. Translation: CASNPQGTGELFF. Variable domain in full (rest from reference TRBV2 and TRBJ2-2): EPEVTQTPSHQVTQMGQEVILRCVPISNHLYFYWYRQILGQKVEFLVSFYNNEISEKSEIFDDQFSVERPDGSNFTLKIRSTKLEDSAMYFCASNPQGTGELFFGEGSRLTVL.

The chain is built from TRBV7-2 and TRBJ2-1; D is uncertain. The CDR3 contains 13 residues. V was trimmed by 4 bases and J by 5 bases, leaving 9 bases between them. Germline loops: CDR1 SGHTA, CDR2 FQGNSA. The CDR3 region is CASSSVAHNEQFF. Written as DNA, the CDR3 is TGTGCCAGCAGCTCCGTGGCCCACAATGAGCAGTTCTTC.

This clone was seen a handful of times. The chain couples TRBV30 to TRBJ1-2, with 7 bases aligning to TRBD1. The CDR3 has 11 residues. The trim removed 7 bases at V and 7 bases at J, leaving 6 bases unmatched. Germline values: CDR1 GTSNPN, CDR2 SVGIG (reference sequence). In nucleotides, the CDR3 is TGTGCCTCCGAGGGGGCGGGTGGCTACACCTTC. Translating gives CASEGAGGYTF.

The rearrangement links TRBV28 to TRBJ1-5, with a tentative D call TRBD1 (6 bases). CDR3 length: 12 residues. Germline assignment: CDR1 MDHEN and CDR2 SYDVKM. Trimming took off 8 bases at V and 3 bases at J, with 8 bases between the two ends. The CDR3 reads CASGGPNQPQHF. The CDR3 DNA reads TGTGCCAGCGGGGGCCCCAATCAGCCCCAGCATTTT.

The V and J genes are TRBV5-4 and TRBJ2-7, with D possibly being TRBD2 (5 bases). This CDR3 has 15 amino acids. The germline V and J ends were trimmed by 0 bases and 6 bases, with 16 bases remaining between them. The germline V gene has CDR1 SGHNT and CDR2 YYREEE (reference sequence). CDR3 DNA: TGTGCCAGCAGCTTGGCGGGGTTCGGATCGGTCGAGCAGTACTTC. As protein: CASSLAGFGSVEQYF. Supplemented by reference TRBV5-4 and TRBJ2-7, the full variable domain reads ETGVTQSPTHLIKTRGQQVTLRCSSQSGHNTVSWYQQALGQGPQFIFQYYREEENGRGNFPPRFSGLQFPNYSSELNVNALELDDSALYLCASSLAGFGSVEQYFGPGTRLTVT.

V usage is TRBV9 and J usage is TRBJ2-1, with TRBD2 matching 12 bases. CDR1 SGDLS and CDR2 YYNGEE come from the germline V gene. CDR3 length: 18 amino acids. After removal of 0 bases from V and 3 bases from J, the junction contained 7 bases not matched to a gene. CDR3 nucleotide sequence: TGTGCCAGCAGCGTAGAGGGAAAACTAGCGGGGGGCTACAATGAGCAGTTCTTC. Translating it yields CASSVEGKLAGGYNEQFF.

The chain carries TRBV21-1 and TRBJ2-2; the tabulated D call, TRBD1, remains unverified against the DNA. TRBV21-1 is a recognized pseudogene. The CDR3 covers 13 residues. The CDR3 nucleotides read TGTTCGAGGGGACAGGGGGCCACCGGGGAGCTGTTTTTT. Its protein is CSRGQGATGELFF.

The rearrangement joins TRBV5-8 to TRBJ1-4; no firm D call. This CDR3 region has 12 residues. V was pared by 5 bases and J by 7 bases, with 9 bases between. The germline V gene has CDR1 SGHTS and CDR2 YDEGEE. CDR3 bases: TGTGCCAGCAGGGCAGATGTTGAAAAACTGTTTTTT. This sequence encodes CASRADVEKLFF.

This chain uses TRBV4-2 with TRBJ2-1, with 9 positions matching TRBD2. Germline CDR1 is LGHNA and CDR2 is YNFKEQ. CDR3 length: 14 amino acids. J was trimmed by 7 bases and V by 0 bases; bases with no gene match: 1. The CDR3 coding sequence is TGTGCCAGCAGCCAAGAACTAGCGGGTAATGAGCAGTTCTTC. The encoded protein is CASSQELAGNEQFF.

The chain has TRBV20-1 and TRBJ2-7; D unclear. This CDR3 comprises 11 residues. V was trimmed by 3 bases and J by 4 bases, leaving 7 bases between them. The germline CDR1 and CDR2 sequences are DFQATT and SNEGSKA (reference sequence). The chain's CDR3 is CSARWRYEQYF. The CDR3 DNA reads TGCAGTGCTAGGTGGAGATACGAGCAGTACTTC.

The V gene is TRBV30, the J gene TRBJ2-1; TRBD1 aligns across 9 bases. Trimming at V came to 3 bases and at J to 8 bases, leaving 8 bases not matched to a gene. Per germline, CDR1 GTSNPN and CDR2 SVGIG (reference sequence). The CDR3 runs 14 residues. The CDR3 here is CAWSPRRTGDEQFF. CDR3 DNA sequence: TGTGCCTGGAGCCCTCGTAGGACAGGGGATGAGCAGTTCTTC.

The rearrangement uses TRBV5-1 and TRBJ2-7; no clear D. Deletions cut 0 bases from V and 4 bases from J, with 8 bases between. Germline V gene sequence: CDR1 SGHRS, CDR2 YFSETQ. This CDR3 has 13 residues. The CDR3 coding sequence is TGCGCCAGCAGCTTGGCGGTTGAGTACGAGCAGTACTTC. Translation: CASSLAVEYEQYF.

The genes are TRBV10-2 and TRBJ2-7, with 12 nucleotides matching TRBD2. Germline loops: CDR1 WSHSY, CDR2 SAAADI. The CDR3 covers 15 residues. V dropped 8 bases and J dropped 6; count of bases not matched to a gene: 11. Here the CDR3 reads CASRGTSGPLGEQYF. In DNA form, the CDR3 reads TGCGCCAGCCGGGGGACTAGCGGGCCTCTAGGCGAGCAGTACTTC.